These 30 T cell receptor beta chains originate from one sample sequenced in a study of cytomegalovirus exposure and HLA in healthy donors. With 60 Vbeta and 13 Jbeta primers, the PCR was carried out. Generated by immunoSEQ multiplex PCR, the TCRdb table keeps only in-frame clones and is missing some. The sample shows roughly 160,000 clones, less than 85% of them seen only once. Sequenced: PBMCs. All receptors derive from a boy aged 2 to 10 in good health and CMV-seronegative.

This chain uses TRBV2 with TRBJ2-7; no firm D call. Germline assignment: CDR1 SNHLY and CDR2 FYNNEI. The CDR3 totals 13 residues. V shed 1 base and J shed 3 bases, with 7 bases lying between them. The CDR3 sequence is CASSEEPYYEQYV. The CDR3 region has the DNA TGTGCCAGCAGTGAAGAGCCCTACTACGAGCAGTACGTC.

The genes are TRBV7-9 and TRBJ2-5; 10 nucleotides agree with TRBD2. CDR1 SEHNR and CDR2 FQNEAQ come from the germline V gene (reference sequence). Trimming at V came to 4 bases and at J to 5 bases, leaving 10 bases not matched to a gene. This CDR3 region has 16 residues. CDR3 DNA: TGTGCCAGCAGCTCTACCCTTAGCGGGGGGAGGGAGACCCAGTACTTC. This codes for CASSSTLSGGRETQYF.

In this sample, this clone turned up once. The rearrangement links TRBV10-3 to TRBJ2-1, with D maybe TRBD2 (5 bases). CDR1 is ENHRY and CDR2 is SYGVKD in the germline V gene. The CDR3 totals 10 residues. V lost 8 bases to trimming and J lost 9 bases, with 8 bases between them. The DNA for the CDR3 is TGTGCCATCTTTCGGGGTGAGCAGTTCTTC. This codes for CAIFRGEQFF.

This clone was counted only a few times. The genes are TRBV6-1 and TRBJ2-1, with a possible D match to TRBD1 (6 bases). There are 15 residues in the CDR3. V gave up 8 bases and J gave up 1 base, with 15 bases separating them. CDR1 and CDR2 from the germline V gene are MNHNS and SASEGT. For the CDR3, the DNA is TGTGCCAGCGCCCCACACAGGGTTTCCTACAATGAGCAGTTCTTC. Its protein product is CASAPHRVSYNEQFF.

The chain uses TRBV28 and TRBJ2-1; 11 nucleotides match TRBD1. Trimming took 5 bases from V and 8 from J; bases not matched to a gene: 8. The CDR3 contains 15 residues. Per the germline V gene, CDR1 is MDHEN and CDR2 is SYDVKM. This chain's CDR3 is CASSRGQGAQDEQFF. CDR3 in DNA: TGTGCCAGCAGTCGCGGACAGGGGGCGCAAGATGAGCAGTTCTTC.

The chain has TRBV12-5 and TRBJ2-1, with D maybe TRBD2 (7 bases). V was cut by 1 base and J by 9 bases, with 10 bases left in between. Germline-derived CDR1 and CDR2 are LGHNT and FRNRAP. There are 13 residues in the CDR3. CDR3 DNA sequence: TGTGCTAGTGGTTTGGGAGGGGGGGTTGAGCAGTTCTTC. As protein: CASGLGGGVEQFF.

The chain combines TRBV9 with TRBJ1-1; perhaps TRBD1 as D (5 bases). Deletions cut 1 base from V and 4 bases from J, with 11 bases between. Germline CDR1 reads SGDLS; CDR2 reads YYNGEE. This CDR3 has 14 amino acids. The CDR3 protein is CASSVSQGITEAFF. The DNA of the CDR3 is TGTGCCAGCAGCGTATCCCAGGGCATCACTGAAGCTTTCTTT.

The chain links TRBV13 to TRBJ2-2, with 7 positions matching TRBD2. This CDR3 has 16 amino acids. Germline CDR1 PRHDT, CDR2 FYEKMQ (reference sequence). The V and J ends lost 1 base and 5 bases, in that order; junction bases with no gene match: 7. The CDR3 bases are TGTGCCAGCAGCTTAGCGGATCTACTAGCGACCGGGGAGCTGTTTTTT. Its protein is CASSLADLLATGELFF.

The V gene is TRBV28, the J gene TRBJ2-1; 15 nucleotides line up with TRBD2. After removal of 5 bases from V and 4 bases from J, the junction contained 9 bases not matched to a gene. Germline V gene lookup returns CDR1 MDHEN and CDR2 SYDVKM. The CDR3 is 18 residues long. CDR3 loop: CASSPHRGLAGGYNEQFF. CDR3 DNA: TGTGCCAGCAGTCCCCATCGGGGACTAGCGGGGGGTTACAATGAGCAGTTCTTC. Combining the CDR3 with reference TRBV28 and TRBJ2-1 gives the whole variable domain DVKVTQSSRYLVKRTGEKVFLECVQDMDHENMFWYRQDPGLGLRLIYFSYDVKMKEKGDIPEGYSVSREKKERFSLILESASTNQTSMYLCASSPHRGLAGGYNEQFFGPGTRLTVL.

The J gene is TRBJ1-2, the V gene TRBV12-5, with 9 positions matching TRBD1. The germline gives CDR1 LGHNT, CDR2 FRNRAP. The CDR3 consists of 18 residues. Trimming at V came to 2 bases and at J to 0 bases, leaving 10 bases not matched to a gene. CDR3 DNA sequence: TGTGCTAGTGGTTTGTACCCCGACAGGGGGATGCCTAACTATGGCTACACCTTC. Its translation: CASGLYPDRGMPNYGYTF.

V usage is TRBV5-1 and J usage is TRBJ2-1, with 11 bases fitting TRBD2. The CDR3 runs to 17 residues. V lost 2 bases and J lost 1; bases outside the gene matches: 5. The germline gives CDR1 SGHRS, CDR2 YFSETQ. The CDR3 spells CASSFSGLAESYNEQFF. The CDR3 bases are TGCGCCAGCAGCTTTTCGGGACTAGCGGAGTCCTACAATGAGCAGTTCTTC.

This clone came up once. Other DNA variants within this sample encode the same CDR3. V usage is TRBV28 and J usage is TRBJ1-5; no reliable D call. Trimming cost V 2 bases and J 1 base, with 6 bases left between them. This CDR3 spans 14 amino acids. Germline assignment: CDR1 MDHEN and CDR2 SYDVKM. For the CDR3, the DNA is TGTGCCAGCAGTTTACGGGGAAGCAATCAGCCCCAGCATTTT. Protein sequence: CASSLRGSNQPQHF.

This rearrangement joins TRBV28 to TRBJ2-2; tentative D call: TRBD2 (6 bases). This CDR3 contains 14 residues. V was trimmed by 6 bases and J by 7 bases, leaving 15 bases between them. Per the germline V gene, CDR1 is MDHEN and CDR2 is SYDVKM. CDR3 nucleotides: TGTGCCAGCAGGCCTCATCCGGGAGTCGGGGAGCTGTTTTTT. Translating it yields CASRPHPGVGELFF.

The chain joins TRBV15 to TRBJ2-7, with 11 bases fitting TRBD2. The V and J ends lost 3 bases and 3 bases, in that order; junction bases with no gene match: 4. CDR3 length: 15 residues. CDR1 is LNHNV, CDR2 YYDKDF, per germline (reference sequence). The CDR3 DNA reads TGTGCCACCAGCAGGGGTCTAGCGGGGGGCTACGAGCAGTACTTC. It is translated as CATSRGLAGGYEQYF.

This clone was counted once. The chain is built from TRBV6-5 and TRBJ1-3; D possibly corresponds to TRBD1 (5 bases). CDR1 is MNHEY, CDR2 SVGAGI, per germline. Trimming took off 0 bases at V and 4 bases at J, with 10 bases between the two ends. CDR3 size: 15 residues. This CDR3 reads CASSYSKGHGNTIYF. The CDR3 nucleotides read TGTGCCAGCAGTTACTCGAAGGGGCACGGAAACACCATATATTTT.

The rearrangement joins TRBV28 to TRBJ2-5, with TRBD2 matching 8 bases. This CDR3 contains 15 residues. V gave up 7 bases and J gave up 7 bases; unmatched junction bases: 14. In germline, CDR1 is MDHEN, CDR2 SYDVKM. The CDR3 coding sequence is TGTGCCAGCACCTCGAGAAGTAGCGGGAATGTGACCCAGTACTTC. Amino acid sequence: CASTSRSSGNVTQYF.

The chain recombines TRBV5-1 with TRBJ2-6; D is possibly TRBD1 (5 bases). Germline values: CDR1 SGHRS, CDR2 YFSETQ. Trimming left V 0 bases short and J 2 bases short, with 6 bases between. This CDR3 comprises 15 residues. CDR3 region: CASSLGGAGANVLTF. CDR3 DNA sequence: TGCGCCAGCAGCTTGGGGGGCGCTGGGGCCAACGTCCTGACTTTC.

The chain joins TRBV7-9 to TRBJ2-7; TRBD1 agrees at 7 bases. Germline CDR1 and CDR2: SEHNR and FQNEAQ (reference sequence). V lost 5 bases to trimming and J lost 6 bases; unmatched junction nucleotides: 13. CDR3 length: 15 amino acids. The CDR3 coding sequence is TGTGCCAGCAGCCCCGGGCCAGGGGGTATGGTCGAGCAGTACTTC. Its translation: CASSPGPGGMVEQYF. Variable domain in full (rest from reference TRBV7-9 and TRBJ2-7): DTGVSQNPRHKITKRGQNVTFRCDPISEHNRLYWYRQTLGQGPEFLTYFQNEAQLEKSRLLSDRFSAERPKGSFSTLEIQRTEQGDSAMYLCASSPGPGGMVEQYFGPGTRLTVT.

V gene TRBV5-1 combines with J gene TRBJ1-1; perhaps TRBD1 as D (6 bases). The CDR3 length is 14 residues. V lost 0 bases, J lost 5 bases, and 11 bases lay in between. Germline assignment: CDR1 SGHRS and CDR2 YFSETQ. This CDR3 is CASSLEDRWTEAFF. CDR3 nucleotides: TGCGCCAGCAGCTTGGAGGACAGATGGACTGAAGCTTTCTTT.

The chain has TRBV28 and TRBJ2-1, with 11 bases that match TRBD2. The J segment lost 1 base and the V segment lost 3 bases, leaving 2 bases of the junction unmatched. The CDR3 runs 16 residues. The germline gives CDR1 MDHEN, CDR2 SYDVKM. CDR3 DNA: TGTGCCAGCAGTTTTGGGACTAGCGGTTCCTACAATGAGCAGTTCTTC. Translated, it gives CASSFGTSGSYNEQFF.

V and J are TRBV4-2 and TRBJ1-2; the match to TRBD1 covers 10 bases. V shed 7 bases and J 3 bases; nucleotides not matched to a gene: 14. The CDR3 contains 17 residues. Germline CDR1 LGHNA, CDR2 YNFKEQ. This chain's CDR3 is CASNHNSGQGPDYGYTF. CDR3 nucleotide sequence: TGTGCCAGCAACCACAACTCGGGACAGGGGCCCGACTATGGCTACACCTTC.

This clone was detected only once. This sequence joins TRBV10-3 and TRBJ1-1, with TRBD1 as a possible D gene (5 bases). CDR1 and CDR2 (germline): ENHRY, SYGVKD. V lost 0 bases and J 1 base, leaving 9 bases between the germline ends. CDR3 length: 15 residues. The CDR3 spells CAISESGGPNTEAFF. The DNA for the CDR3 is TGTGCCATCAGTGAGTCGGGGGGACCGAACACTGAAGCTTTCTTT.

The chain carries TRBV5-1 and TRBJ1-2, with D possibly being TRBD1 (5 bases). Per the germline V gene, CDR1 is SGHRS and CDR2 is YFSETQ. V was shortened by 6 bases and J by 7 bases, with 13 bases between the two germline ends. The CDR3 extends over 12 amino acids. CDR3 sequence (DNA): TGCGCCAGCATTTCAGGGTACGGTGGCTACACCTTC. Translated, it gives CASISGYGGYTF.

The V gene is TRBV5-1, the J gene TRBJ2-3; 9 bases fit TRBD1. With V trimmed by 0 bases and J by 4 bases, 6 bases remained unmatched. The CDR3 is 16 residues long. CDR1 is SGHRS and CDR2 is YFSETQ in the germline V gene. The CDR3 DNA reads TGCGCCAGCAGCTTGGCAGGACAGGGGTGGCCAGATACGCAGTATTTT. Translation gives CASSLAGQGWPDTQYF. Supplemented by reference TRBV5-1 and TRBJ2-3, the full variable domain reads KAGVTQTPRYLIKTRGQQVTLSCSPISGHRSVSWYQQTPGQGLQFLFEYFSETQRNKGNFPGRFSGRQFSNSRSEMNVSTLELGDSALYLCASSLAGQGWPDTQYFGPGTRLTVL.

The CDR3 bases are TGTGCCAGCAGTTTATCGGGGGTTGCTGGAGGAAACACCATATATTTT. Amino acid sequence: CASSLSGVAGGNTIYF. The J gene is TRBJ1-3, the V gene TRBV28; D perhaps matches TRBD1 (5 bases). The germline gives CDR1 MDHEN, CDR2 SYDVKM. This CDR3 is built from 16 residues. With 1 base removed from V and 4 bases from J, the gap between germline ends came to 14 bases.

V usage is TRBV6-6 and J usage is TRBJ2-7; 12 bases agree with TRBD2. Germline V gene lookup returns CDR1 MNHNY and CDR2 SVGAGI (reference sequence). The CDR3 has 16 residues. V lost 4 bases to trimming and J lost 4 bases; unmatched junction nucleotides: 8. CDR3 nucleotides: TGTGCCAGCAGTTTTATTTCTAGCGGGAGGGAATACGAGCAGTACTTC. Amino acids: CASSFISSGREYEQYF.

This chain uses TRBV4-1 with TRBJ1-6, with TRBD1 matching over 8 bases. The CDR3 covers 16 residues. Trimming cost V 0 bases and J 10 bases; bases outside gene matches: 8. CDR1 is MGHRA and CDR2 is YSYEKL in the germline V gene. For the CDR3, the DNA is TGCGCCAGCAGCCAAGACGGGACAGGCTTTAGATCACCCCTCCACTTT. Translated, it gives CASSQDGTGFRSPLHF.

CDR3 DNA: TGTGCCAGCAGCTTACCCATAGCGGGAGGGCCCTACAATGAGCAGTTCTTC. Translated: CASSLPIAGGPYNEQFF. V gene TRBV7-9 combines with J gene TRBJ2-1; 11 bases agree with TRBD2. V dropped 2 bases and J dropped 2; count of bases not matched to a gene: 5. Germline values: CDR1 SEHNR, CDR2 FQNEAQ (reference sequence). This CDR3 is 17 amino acids long.

This sequence joins TRBV6-5 and TRBJ2-1; 9 bases are shared with TRBD2. Germline CDR1 MNHEY, CDR2 SVGAGI. Trimming took 8 bases from V and 2 from J; bases not matched to a gene: 7. CDR3 length: 15 amino acids. The CDR3 bases are TGTGCCAGCGAGGAGCGGGAGGCCCCCTACAATGAGCAGTTCTTC. This sequence encodes CASEEREAPYNEQFF.

The chain recombines TRBV28 with TRBJ2-5; 7 bases align to TRBD1. Germline V gene sequence: CDR1 MDHEN, CDR2 SYDVKM. The length of the CDR3 is 14 residues. The V and J ends lost 4 bases and 1 base, in that order; junction bases with no gene match: 3. CDR3 in amino acids: CASSSGTAQETQYF. In nucleotides, the CDR3 is TGTGCCAGCAGTTCCGGGACAGCCCAAGAGACCCAGTACTTC.